The 26 T cell receptor beta chains in this list originate from one sample, sequenced in a study of CD8 T cells in ankylosing spondylitis. Using its own MiXCR run on the 5' RACE reads, TCRdb lists one record per CDR3 protein. The sample records about 240,000 distinct CDR3 sequences, approximately 9% being singletons. The sequenced sample was blood, either unsorted or a sorted T cell fraction (not recorded which). Receptor source: a male donor with ankylosing spondylitis or in good health (not recorded which).

This clonotype was seen repeatedly, ten times or more. The chain recombines TRBV5-1 with TRBJ2-1; 7 nucleotides match TRBD1. Per germline, CDR1 SGHRS and CDR2 YFSETQ. This CDR3 contains 15 residues. The trim removed 0 bases at V and 7 bases at J, leaving 7 bases unmatched. The CDR3 protein is CASSLGVTGPNEQFF. The CDR3 nucleotides are TGCGCCAGCAGCTTGGGAGTGACAGGGCCTAATGAGCAGTTCTTC.

In its sample, this clonotype was seen a few times. The chain uses TRBV7-3 and TRBJ2-5; a possible D gene is TRBD1 (6 bases). This CDR3 region has 13 residues. Trimming cost V 4 bases and J 5 bases, with 11 bases left between them. Germline V gene lookup returns CDR1 SGHTA and CDR2 FQGTGA. The DNA of the CDR3 is TGTGCCAGCAGCTCCGACCAGGGGGAGACCCAGTACTTC. Translating it yields CASSSDQGETQYF.

This clonotype was observed many times. The chain links TRBV4-1 to TRBJ2-2; D is unclear. CDR3 size: 16 residues. Trimming took off 0 bases at V and 3 bases at J, with 11 bases between the two ends. CDR1 and CDR2 (germline): MGHRA, YSYEKL. CDR3 sequence reads: CASSQDSDRDTGELFF. The CDR3 bases are TGCGCCAGCAGCCAAGATTCTGATAGAGACACCGGGGAGCTGTTTTTT.

This clonotype was detected many times. V gene TRBV27 combines with J gene TRBJ2-5, with 11 bases lining up with TRBD2. Trimming removed 3 bases from V and 3 bases from J; junction bases left unmatched: 3. Germline V gene sequence: CDR1 MNHEY, CDR2 SMNVEV (reference sequence). This CDR3 has 15 residues. This chain's CDR3 is CASSFGTSGKETQYF. CDR3 DNA sequence: TGTGCCAGCAGTTTCGGGACTAGCGGCAAAGAGACCCAGTACTTC.

This clonotype was detected ten times or more. V and J are TRBV20-1 and TRBJ1-2; D gene unclear. CDR1 DFQATT and CDR2 SNEGSKA come from the germline V gene (reference sequence). V was cut by 2 bases and J by 8 bases, with 18 bases left in between. The CDR3 contains 14 residues. In DNA, the CDR3 is TGCAGTGCTAGATCCGTCGGGGTGAGCGTCGGCTACACCTTC. This gives the protein CSARSVGVSVGYTF.

This clonotype was recorded at least ten times. The chain couples TRBV7-2 to TRBJ2-1; the match to TRBD2 covers 8 bases. The CDR3 covers 15 residues. CDR1 is SGHTA and CDR2 is FQGNSA in the germline V gene. With 5 bases clipped from V and 2 bases from J, the junction kept 5 bases outside the gene matches. The chain's CDR3 is CASSPGGVPYNEQFF. The CDR3 nucleotides are TGTGCCAGCAGCCCCGGGGGGGTACCCTACAATGAGCAGTTCTTC.

This clonotype has ten or more counts. The genes are TRBV7-2 and TRBJ2-7, with TRBD2 as a possible D gene (6 bases). CDR3 size: 15 residues. The germline V gene has CDR1 SGHTA and CDR2 FQGNSA. V was shortened by 5 bases and J by 0 bases, with 14 bases between the two germline ends. CDR3 sequence: CASSRGTVTSYEQYF. The CDR3 bases are TGTGCCAGCAGCCGCGGGACGGTTACCTCCTACGAGCAGTACTTC.

This clonotype was seen ten or more times. The CDR3 spells CASSGGDQPQHF. CDR3 bases: TGTGCCAGCAGTGGGGGGGATCAGCCCCAGCATTTT. V usage is TRBV12-3 or TRBV12-4 and J usage is TRBJ1-5; D perhaps matches TRBD1 (5 bases). V lost 5 bases to trimming and J lost 5 bases, with 7 bases between them. This CDR3 has 12 residues.

This clonotype was seen at least ten times. The chain combines TRBV5-1 with TRBJ2-3; D is perhaps TRBD2 (6 bases). The CDR3 covers 16 residues. Per germline, CDR1 SGHRS and CDR2 YFSETQ. V was pared by 0 bases and J by 0 bases, with 11 bases between. Written as DNA, the CDR3 is TGCGCCAGCAGCTTGGGCCAGGGAGGAAGCACAGATACGCAGTATTTT. Protein sequence: CASSLGQGGSTDTQYF.

The table lists this clonotype with many counts. This chain connects TRBV7-2 to TRBJ2-4; D is possibly TRBD2 (6 bases). This CDR3 is built from 16 residues. Trimming took 5 bases from V and 2 from J, leaving 16 bases between them. Germline CDR1 reads SGHTA; CDR2 reads FQGNSA. The DNA of the CDR3 is TGTGCCAGCAGCATCTCTAGCGTACAAACCAAAAACATTCAGTACTTC. Protein sequence: CASSISSVQTKNIQYF.

This clonotype was seen at least ten times. This chain connects TRBV5-1 to TRBJ2-2, with 10 bases lining up with TRBD1. The trim removed 2 bases at V and 7 bases at J, leaving 11 bases unmatched. The CDR3 consists of 17 residues. Germline assignment: CDR1 SGHRS and CDR2 YFSETQ. DNA of the CDR3: TGCGCCAGCAGCTTCCTAACGACAGGGGGCAATAGCGGGGAGCTGTTTTTT. This encodes CASSFLTTGGNSGELFF.

Many counts were recorded for this clonotype. The gene calls are TRBV2 and TRBJ2-7, with D tentatively TRBD2 (6 bases). V lost 8 bases and J 2 bases, leaving 31 bases between the germline ends. The germline CDR1 and CDR2 sequences are SNHLY and FYNNEI. There are 19 residues in the CDR3. Here the CDR3 reads CASGLIKDAGLQDPYEQYF. The CDR3 nucleotides read TGTGCCAGCGGGTTGATAAAGGACGCGGGACTCCAGGATCCCTACGAGCAGTACTTC.

Worth noting for this clonotype: A much larger clone lies one base from this, so it may be a read error. The chain has TRBV12-3 or TRBV12-4 and TRBJ2-5; TRBD1 aligns across 7 bases. The CDR3 runs 14 residues. CDR3 sequence reads: CSSTTGAGTETQYF. The CDR3 DNA follows: TGTTCCAGCACCACAGGGGCCGGGACAGAGACCCAGTACTTC.

This clonotype was counted many times. The chain combines TRBV7-2 with TRBJ1-1; TRBD1 is a possible D gene (5 bases). The germline CDR1 and CDR2 sequences are SGHTA and FQGNSA. The CDR3 has 16 amino acids. V was cut by 0 bases and J by 0 bases, with 11 bases left in between. The CDR3 loop is CASSLAPRDLNTEAFF. The CDR3 bases are TGTGCCAGCAGCTTAGCCCCCCGGGACTTGAACACTGAAGCTTTCTTT.

This clonotype came up many times. The rearrangement joins TRBV4-2 to TRBJ1-1; TRBD1 is a possible D gene (5 bases). The germline V gene has CDR1 LGHNA and CDR2 YNFKEQ. The length of the CDR3 is 14 residues. With 3 bases removed from V and 7 bases from J, the gap between germline ends came to 15 bases. Written as DNA, the CDR3 is TGTGCCAGCAGCCAGGAGGTGAAGACAGATGAAGCTTTCTTT. This sequence encodes CASSQEVKTDEAFF.

This clonotype was picked up many times. The chain employs TRBV19 and TRBJ2-7; tentatively, D is TRBD2 (7 bases). The CDR3 runs to 11 residues. CDR1 is LNHDA, CDR2 SQIVND, per germline (reference sequence). V lost 5 bases and J 12 bases, leaving 14 bases between the germline ends. The CDR3 here is CASSAGDKRYF. Here the CDR3 DNA reads TGTGCCAGTAGTGCGGGGGACAAGCGGTACTTC. The full variable domain, with the rest looked up from reference TRBV19 and TRBJ2-7, is DGGITQSPKYLFRKEGQNVTLSCEQNLNHDAMYWYRQDPGQGLRLIYYSQIVNDFQKGDIAEGYSVSREKKESFPLTVTSAQKNPTAFYLCASSAGDKRYFGPGTRLTVT.

This clonotype has a count of ten or more. The V and J genes are TRBV7-2 and TRBJ2-2; perhaps TRBD1 as D (5 bases). The CDR3 has 15 amino acids. Germline CDR1 and CDR2: SGHTA and FQGNSA. Trimming removed 3 bases from V and 0 bases from J, with 8 bases in between. The CDR3 here is CASSFRQPNTGELFF. Here the CDR3 DNA reads TGTGCCAGCAGCTTTAGACAGCCGAACACCGGGGAGCTGTTTTTT.

In the case of this clonotype: A read error may be the cause here, since a much bigger clone is one base away. The V call is TRBV29-1, the J call TRBJ1-1; 7 bases align to TRBD1. Trimming removed 0 bases from V and 11 bases from J; junction bases left unmatched: 6. CDR1 is SQVTM, CDR2 ANQGSEA, per germline. There are 12 residues in the CDR3. This chain's CDR3 is CSVEENRGAAFF. The CDR3 DNA sequence: TGCAGCGTTGAAGAGAACAGGGGAGCGGCTTTCTTT.

There are a few counts of this clonotype. The rearrangement uses TRBV3-1 and TRBJ2-5; 10 bases align to TRBD2. The length of the CDR3 is 16 residues. After removal of 3 bases from V and 3 bases from J, the junction contained 7 bases not matched to a gene. Germline loops: CDR1 LGHDT, CDR2 YNNKEL (reference sequence). CDR3 in amino acids: CASSQIALAGEETQYF. For the CDR3, the DNA is TGTGCCAGCAGCCAGATCGCCCTAGCGGGGGAAGAGACCCAGTACTTC.

In this sample, this clonotype turned up many times. Written as DNA, the CDR3 is TGTGCCAGCAGACCGGACCGGAGCTCCTACAATGAGCAGTTCTTC. Translation: CASRPDRSSYNEQFF. The rearrangement joins TRBV14 to TRBJ2-1; D unclear. The germline gives CDR1 SGHDN, CDR2 FVKESK. This CDR3 region has 15 residues. V shed 6 bases and J shed 0 bases, with 12 bases lying between them.

This clonotype was counted at least ten times. This chain uses TRBV12-3 or TRBV12-4 with TRBJ1-4; D unclear. This CDR3 has 11 amino acids. Trimming shortened V by 6 bases and J by 7 bases, and 6 bases separated the two germline ends. CDR3 amino acids: CASRSVEKLFF. For the CDR3, the DNA is TGTGCCAGCAGATCGGTTGAAAAACTGTTTTTT.

This clonotype came up many times. V gene TRBV19 combines with J gene TRBJ2-3, with 7 nucleotides matching TRBD2. The germline CDR1 and CDR2 sequences are LNHDA and SQIVND (reference sequence). With V trimmed by 7 bases and J by 5 bases, 3 bases remained unmatched. The CDR3 covers 12 residues. CDR3 nucleotides: TGTGCCAGTAAGGAGCGGGGAGATACGCAGTATTTT. This encodes CASKERGDTQYF.

This clonotype was detected many times. The chain recombines TRBV29-1 with TRBJ2-5; D gene uncertain. Trimming pared 8 bases from V and 5 bases from J, leaving 21 bases between. CDR3 length: 14 amino acids. Looked up from germline, CDR1 is SQVTM and CDR2 is ANQGSEA. For the CDR3, the DNA is TGCAGCCCGGCAAGCCAGCTCTTTCCGGAGACCCAGTACTTC. Translation: CSPASQLFPETQYF. Variable domain in full (rest from reference TRBV29-1 and TRBJ2-5): SAVISQKPSRDICQRGTSLTIQCQVDSQVTMMFWYRQQPGQSLTLIATANQGSEATYESGFVIDKFPISRPNLTFSTLTVSNMSPEDSSIYLCSPASQLFPETQYFGPGTRLLVL.

This clonotype was seen a handful of times. This chain links TRBV7-8 with TRBJ2-3; D possibly matches TRBD1 or TRBD2 (5 bases each). Germline CDR1 and CDR2: SGHVS and FQNEAQ. The CDR3 has 15 residues. V was cut by 5 bases and J by 0 bases, with 12 bases left in between. The CDR3 DNA sequence: TGTGCCAGCAGCCCGAGGGGCGGGAGCACAGATACGCAGTATTTT. Translating gives CASSPRGGSTDTQYF.

Ten or more counts support this clonotype. The chain combines TRBV7-9 with TRBJ1-3; D possibly corresponds to TRBD1 (5 bases). CDR3 length: 16 residues. Between the trimmed V and J ends, which lost 10 bases and 4 bases, there was a span of 23 bases. The germline CDR1 and CDR2 sequences are SEHNR and FQNEAQ (reference sequence). The CDR3 bases are TGTGCCACCGAGTTCATGACAGAGATTGTCGGAAACACCATATATTTT. The encoded protein is CATEFMTEIVGNTIYF.

Many counts were recorded for this clonotype. This chain connects TRBV29-1 to TRBJ1-4; D might be TRBD1 (5 bases). Germline V CDR1 and CDR2: SQVTM, ANQGSEA. This CDR3 region has 14 residues. V lost 6 bases to trimming and J lost 8 bases, with 19 bases between them. This chain's CDR3 is CSVREGARGEKLFF. The CDR3 DNA follows: TGCAGCGTCAGGGAAGGGGCTCGGGGCGAAAAACTGTTTTTT.